This T cell receptor (beta chain) was sequenced for a study of T cell changes during pregnancy in multiple sclerosis. Trimming left V 2 bases short and J 2 bases short, with 12 bases between. The CDR3 runs 16 residues. Germline V gives CDR1 MNHEY, CDR2 SVGAGI. Method: immunoSEQ multiplex PCR; TCRdb's copy keeps in-frame clones and lacks some. The sample has roughly 46,000 clones, roughly 92% seen once; the top ten hold roughly 2.3%. The sequence derives from a female donor with multiple sclerosis, enrolled in a pregnancy study. Here the sequenced sample was peripheral blood, taken in the third trimester of pregnancy. This chain joins TRBV6-5 and TRBJ2-2; D remains ambiguous. The CDR3 loop is CASSYGRHLNTGELFF. Here the CDR3 DNA reads TGTGCCAGCAGTTACGGAAGACATCTTAACACCGGGGAGCTGTTTTTT.